This T cell receptor beta chain came from a study of shared clonotypes between healthy human individuals (dated by TCRdb to 2018 to 2020). Some background on the complete study: A couple of women and a few men aged 18 to 49 years were included in the cohort. For each donor, CD4 naive and CD4 memory were each run on three plates, CD8 naive on two plates, and CD8 memory on one plate. To estimate repertoire size and how much clonotype sharing occurs between individuals, the study deeply sequenced the blood TCR repertoires of roughly 5 healthy adults. Libraries were prepared and TCR repertoires were sequenced by different laboratories using diverse techniques, in order to increase sequencing depth and limit assay-specific biases. Per donor, leukapheresis produced somewhere between about 0.9 and 9 billion PBMCs. The research as a whole found: Sampling was limited to blood, and TCR repertoires in tissue likely differ from TCR repertoires in blood. Incomplete sequencing was indicated by rarefaction of sorted-subset datasets, despite the large sequencing depth. Estimated clonotype richness was generally larger for naive than for memory subsets. Based on pairwise subsampling, the degree of clonotype sharing among donors was expected to be affected by sequencing depth. Because the study included only a small number of donors, the genetic and exposure-history diversity represented was limited. Compared with non-shared clonotypes, clonotypes shared by all four sorted-subset donors had higher generation probabilities. When several donors were compared, the shared fraction of clonotypes was approximately 5% for naive CD4, approximately 3.3% for naive CD8, more than 2% for memory CD4, and roughly 0.4% for memory CD8.

The count of this clone is one. It lacks a known antigen. The record has no base qualities; no much larger clone is one base away. CD8 naive samples consisted of CD45RO-negative cells that were positively selected for CCR7, yielding a CD45RA+CCR7+ population without TemRA cells. The donors were healthy, HIV-negative adults with no recently reported acute infections or vaccinations. Every donor was a Caucasian adult residing in Nashville, Tennessee, USA. Blood was collected by leukapheresis, and PBMCs were isolated by Ficoll-Histopaque density gradient centrifugation and then cryopreserved in liquid nitrogen vapor phase. Analytical flow cytometry was used to check the purity and quantity of each magnetically sorted T cell population. From each sorted fraction, genomic DNA was isolated and quantified by UV absorbance on a Nanodrop 2000c. Using the deep immunoSEQ assay, TCR CDR3 regions were amplified from genomic DNA by multiplex PCR. For each cell subset, the extracted genomic DNA was distributed evenly across all wells of several immunoSEQ 96-well plates, and each plate served as one replicate. For sorted subsets, approximately 200 ng of genomic DNA, equivalent to roughly 33,000 T cell genomes, went into each replicate PCR. The purified libraries were quantified using a Qubit 3.0 fluorometer, sized with a Bioanalyzer 2100, and then quantified again using the KAPA Library Quantification kit. A separate single-read 150-cycle Illumina NextSeq 550 flow cell was used to sequence each immunoSEQ 96-well plate. From the authors' description of their analysis: The immunoSEQ output contained only junctional sequences without quality scores, so filtering could not match that applied to full-length reads. To assign V/J genes and CDR3, sequences were annotated against IMGT germline references using PyIR, a Python wrapper for IgBLAST v1.9. Reads with weak V/J assignments (E-value above 1e-6), missing CDR3, stop codons, out-of-frame junctions, or ambiguous translated residues were removed. V3J clonotypes were defined by identical inferred V gene, J gene, and CDR3 amino acid sequence. The percentage overlap between two repertoires was calculated by dividing the number of shared unique clonotypes by the size of the smaller repertoire. Richness of each repertoire was evaluated using RTK rarefaction, the Chao1 estimator, and Recon v2.1 estimates of unobserved clonotypes. Generation probabilities for all TCRbeta clonotypes obtained by the gDNA method from a handful of donors were computed using OLGA. TCRdb limited this immuneACCESS table to in-frame rearrangements with V and J called. A share of clones is missing; checked studies link under half to unresolved V genes, and the rest is unexplained. V, J and clone size were drawn from that table, and D and trimming were deduced from the DNA. In this sample the table shows about 580,000 clones, 95% to 98% of which occur a single time. 0.25% to 0.35% of the sample goes to the ten largest clones.

Based on the germline V gene (reference sequence), the CDR1 and CDR2 sequences are SEHNR and FQNEAQ. Trimming removed 5 bases from V and 12 bases from J; the gene matches leave 7 bases unexplained. Inclusive of the bounding cysteine and phenylalanine, the CDR3 is 11 residues long. Here the CDR3 DNA is all that survives: 33 bases in frame from base 1. The source is a man aged 25 to 40 in good health. Sequencing was carried out using naive CD8+ T cells sorted from blood. The sample's cell subset or site label, in plain terms: CD45RA+CCR7+. The chain is made from TRBV7-9 and TRBJ2-7, with TRBD1 matching 7 junction bases. DNA sequence: TGTGCCAGCAGCATAACAGGGGCCCGGTACTTC. Protein translation: CASSITGARYF.